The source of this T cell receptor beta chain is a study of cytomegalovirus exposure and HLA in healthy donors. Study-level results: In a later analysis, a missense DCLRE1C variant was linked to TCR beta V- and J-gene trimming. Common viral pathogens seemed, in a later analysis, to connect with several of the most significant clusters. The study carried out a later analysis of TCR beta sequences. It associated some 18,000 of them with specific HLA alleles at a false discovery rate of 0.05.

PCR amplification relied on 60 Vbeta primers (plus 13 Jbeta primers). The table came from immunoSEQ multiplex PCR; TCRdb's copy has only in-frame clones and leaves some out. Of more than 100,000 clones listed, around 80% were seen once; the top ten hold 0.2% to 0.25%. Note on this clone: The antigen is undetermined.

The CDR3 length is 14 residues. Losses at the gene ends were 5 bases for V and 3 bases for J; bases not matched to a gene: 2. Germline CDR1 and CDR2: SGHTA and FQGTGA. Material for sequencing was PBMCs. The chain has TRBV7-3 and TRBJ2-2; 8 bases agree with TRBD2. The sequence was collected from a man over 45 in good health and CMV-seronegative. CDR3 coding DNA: TGTGCCAGCAGCCGGGAGGGCGACACCGGGGAGCTGTTTTTT. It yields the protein CASSREGDTGELFF.